The rows below give T cell receptor beta chains drawn from one sample of a study of control samples from healthy donors and cancer patients. Produced via immunoSEQ multiplex PCR; TCRdb's table is partial and in-frame only. The repertoire holds 73,000 or so clones, with over 75% as singletons. Source material: blood. Every receptor here comes from a woman in her forties or fifties in good health. Each CDR3 is given with its conserved first and last residue. Fields, in order: clone size, J gene, D gene, V gene, CDR3 DNA, CDR3 protein. A D gene is named only where the DNA matches it firmly. The listing skips clone size in some rows; elsewhere it reads once, few, many or a size class.

NA TRBJ2-1 NA TRBV18 TGTGCCAGCTCACCGTTCGGGACTGAGCAGTTCTTC CASSPFGTEQFF
NA TRBJ2-3 TRBD2 TRBV28 TGTGTCGCGGGGGGAACAGATACGCAGTATTTT CVAGGTDTQYF
NA TRBJ1-2 NA TRBV28 TGTGCCAGCAGTTTATCCCTATCGAGGACCGATGGCTACACCTTC CASSLSLSRTDGYTF
NA TRBJ1-1 NA TRBV9 TGTGCCAGCAGCGTAGGAGTGGGGGGCACTGACACTGAAGCTTTCTTT CASSVGVGGTDTEAFF
NA TRBJ2-3 TRBD1 TRBV2 TGTGCCAGCAACCAGGACAGGAGAGATACGCAGTATTTT CASNQDRRDTQYF
NA TRBJ2-1 TRBD1 TRBV6-1 TGTGCCAGCAGTGAATCACAGGGGTCCGGGTACAATGAGCAGTTCTTC CASSESQGSGYNEQFF
NA TRBJ1-5 TRBD1 TRBV5-1 TGCGCCAGCAGCTTGGCCAAGGACAGGCACCGCGGTCAGCCCCAGCATTTT CASSLAKDRHRGQPQHF
NA TRBJ1-1 NA TRBV10-3 TGTGCCATCAGTGATTACGCGGGCACTGAAGCTTTCTTT CAISDYAGTEAFF
NA TRBJ2-1 NA TRBV10-3 TGTGCCATCAGTGCCAGAGGGGACAATGAGCAGTTCTTC CAISARGDNEQFF
NA TRBJ1-2 NA TRBV10-3 TGTGCCATCAGCCCCGGGAAATATGGCTACACCTTC CAISPGKYGYTF
NA TRBJ2-1 TRBD1 TRBV3-1/TRBV3-2 TGTGCCAGCAGCCAAGTACAGGGGTCAGGTTTGTGGGTCTACAATGAGCAGTTCTTC CASSQVQGSGLWVYNEQFF
NA TRBJ2-5 TRBD2 TRBV20-1 TGCAGTGCTAGTGTGGCGGGAGGGTTGATGAGAGAGACCCAGTACTTC CSASVAGGLMRETQYF
NA TRBJ2-7 NA TRBV2 TGTGCCAGCAGTCGGTTGGAGGGGAAGGTCTTC CASSRLEGKVF
NA TRBJ2-2 NA TRBV10-1 TGCGCCAGCAGTGAGCGTGGGGACACCGGGGAGCTGTTTTTT CASSERGDTGELFF
NA TRBJ2-7 TRBD2 TRBV11-2 TGTGCCAGCAGCACCTACTCCCGGACTAGCGGGAGAGGGGCCTACGAGCAGTACTTC CASSTYSRTSGRGAYEQYF
NA TRBJ1-5 TRBD1 TRBV11-3 TGTGCCAGCAGCTCCGGGGCCCGACAGGGGGCAAGCAATCAGCCCCAGCATTTT CASSSGARQGASNQPQHF
NA TRBJ2-1 TRBD2 TRBV10-2 TGCGCCAGCAAGGAGGCAGCGGGAGTACCCAGTGAGCAGTTCTTC CASKEAAGVPSEQFF
once TRBJ1-1 NA TRBV5-1 TGCGCCAGCAGCTTGATGGAGAACACTGAAGCTTTCTTT CASSLMENTEAFF
NA TRBJ1-4 NA TRBV9 TGTGCCAGCAGCGTTAGAGCAACTAATGAAAAACTGTTTTTT CASSVRATNEKLFF
NA TRBJ2-2 NA TRBV9 TGTGCCAGCAGCCCGCCTGTTGGTGGCGGGGAGCTGTTTTTT CASSPPVGGGELFF